This T cell receptor (beta chain) was captured in a study of control samples from healthy donors and cancer patients (dated by TCRdb to between 2020 and 2021). Sequences SGHNT (CDR1) and YYREEE (CDR2) are obtained from the germline V gene (reference sequence). The junction shows trimming of 6 bases on V and 6 bases on J, and the gene matches do not reach 5 bases of it. There are 12 amino acids in the CDR3, from cysteine to phenylalanine inclusive. This entry keeps only the CDR3 DNA: 36 bases, framed from base 1. The receptor library was made with the immunoSEQ multiplex PCR assay. Not all clones reach the TCRdb copy of this immuneACCESS table, which keeps in-frame sequences only. Checked studies attribute under half of the gap to unresolved V genes and leave the rest unexplained. Across this sample there are roughly 170,000 clones, with more than 85% seen only once. Together, the top ten hold 2% to 2.5% of the sample.

Taking its sample share into account, this clone is medium-sized (0.01 to 0.1%). Its binding antigen is unknown. No base qualities exist here, and no much larger clone lies one base off it. The chain joins TRBV5-4 to TRBJ1-2, and TRBD1 aligns with 7 junction nucleotides. What was sequenced was blood. This sequence originates from a woman aged 40-49 years in good health. The encoded CDR3 is CASKGGGDGYTF. DNA sequence: TGTGCCAGCAAAGGGGGCGGAGATGGCTACACCTTC.